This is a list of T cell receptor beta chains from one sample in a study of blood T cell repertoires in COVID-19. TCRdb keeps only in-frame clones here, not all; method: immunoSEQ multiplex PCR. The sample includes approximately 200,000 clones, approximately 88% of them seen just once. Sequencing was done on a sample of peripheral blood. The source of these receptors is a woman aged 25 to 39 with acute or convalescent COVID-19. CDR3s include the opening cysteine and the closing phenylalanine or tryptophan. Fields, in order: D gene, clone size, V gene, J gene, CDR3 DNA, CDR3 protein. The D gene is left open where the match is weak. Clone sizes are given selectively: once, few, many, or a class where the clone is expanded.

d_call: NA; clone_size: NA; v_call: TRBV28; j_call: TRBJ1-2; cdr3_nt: TGTGCCACCTGGGGGGAGGACTATGGCTACACCTTC; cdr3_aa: CATWGEDYGYTF
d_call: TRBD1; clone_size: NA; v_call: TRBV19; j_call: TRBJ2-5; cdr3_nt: TGTGCCAGTAGTATTGGACAGGGAATGGAGACCCAGTACTTC; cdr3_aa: CASSIGQGMETQYF
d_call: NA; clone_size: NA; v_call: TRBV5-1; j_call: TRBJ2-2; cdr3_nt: TGCGCCAGCAGCAGGGTTTTCCGGGAGAACACCGGGGAGCTGTTTTTT; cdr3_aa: CASSRVFRENTGELFF
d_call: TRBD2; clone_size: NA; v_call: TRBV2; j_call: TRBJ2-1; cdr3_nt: TGTGCCAGCAGCCGTCCCCTCACTAGCGGGAGCTCCTACAATGAGCAGTTCTTC; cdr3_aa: CASSRPLTSGSSYNEQFF
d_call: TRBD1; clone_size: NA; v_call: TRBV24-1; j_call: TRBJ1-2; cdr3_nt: TGTGCCACCAGTGAACCGGACAGGGATTATGGCTACACCTTC; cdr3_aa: CATSEPDRDYGYTF
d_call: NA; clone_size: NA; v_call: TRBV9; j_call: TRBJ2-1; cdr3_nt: TGTGCCAGCAGCGTAGGGAGGGCCGGTTTCAATGAGCAGTTCTTC; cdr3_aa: CASSVGRAGFNEQFF
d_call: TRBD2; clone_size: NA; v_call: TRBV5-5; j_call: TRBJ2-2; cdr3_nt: TGTGCCAGCAGCCCACACCCCGGACTAGCCCCCGGGGAGCTGTTTTTT; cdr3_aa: CASSPHPGLAPGELFF
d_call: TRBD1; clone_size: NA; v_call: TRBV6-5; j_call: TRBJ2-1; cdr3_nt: TGTGCCAGCAGTTACGCCGGGACAGTCTACAATGAGCAGTTCTTC; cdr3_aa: CASSYAGTVYNEQFF
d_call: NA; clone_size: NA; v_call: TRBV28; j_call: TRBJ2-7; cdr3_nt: TGTGCCAGCAGTTTGACTGGGGCCCCCTACGAGCAGTACTTC; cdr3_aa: CASSLTGAPYEQYF
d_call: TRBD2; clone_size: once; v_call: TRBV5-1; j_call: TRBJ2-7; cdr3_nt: TGCGCCAGCAGCCTGGTGTGGCTAGCGGGTTTCTTC; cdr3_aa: CASSLVWLAGFF
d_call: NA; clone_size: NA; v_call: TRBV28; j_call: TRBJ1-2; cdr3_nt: TGTGCCAGCAGTACCCGGGCCCCGGGGGGCTACACCTTC; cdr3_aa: CASSTRAPGGYTF
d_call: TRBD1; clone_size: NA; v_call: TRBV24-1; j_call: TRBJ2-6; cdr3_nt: TGTGCCACCAGTGATTTGGGTGGACAGGCTGGGGCCAACGTCCTGACTTTC; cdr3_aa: CATSDLGGQAGANVLTF
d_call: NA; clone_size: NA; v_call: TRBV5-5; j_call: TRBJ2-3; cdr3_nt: TGTGCCAGCAGCTTGGACAACCCACTAGGTGCAGATACGCAGTATTTT; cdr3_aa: CASSLDNPLGADTQYF
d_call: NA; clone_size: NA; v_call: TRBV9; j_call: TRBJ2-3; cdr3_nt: TGTGCCAGCAGCGTAGGGGGCATAGATACGCAGTATTTT; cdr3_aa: CASSVGGIDTQYF
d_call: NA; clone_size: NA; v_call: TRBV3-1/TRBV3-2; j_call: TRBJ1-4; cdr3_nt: TGTGCCAGCAGGGCCCTTAATGAAAAACTGTTTTTT; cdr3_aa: CASRALNEKLFF
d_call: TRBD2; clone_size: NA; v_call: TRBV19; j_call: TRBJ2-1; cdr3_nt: TGTGCCAGTAGTATCGAAAGGGGAAATGTGGCGGGAGAAAGGTTCTTC; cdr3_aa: CASSIERGNVAGERFF
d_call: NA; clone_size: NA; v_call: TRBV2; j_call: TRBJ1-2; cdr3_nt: TGTGCCAGCAGTGAAGACTATGCAGGGGACCATGGCTACACCTTC; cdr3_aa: CASSEDYAGDHGYTF
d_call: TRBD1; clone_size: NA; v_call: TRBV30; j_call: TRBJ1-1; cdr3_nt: TGTGCCGGGAGGGACAGGCTCACTTTCTTT; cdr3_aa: CAGRDRLTFF
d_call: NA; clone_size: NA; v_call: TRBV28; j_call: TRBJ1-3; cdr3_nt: TGTGCCAGCAGTCCGAGGTACTACTCTGGAAACACCATATATTTT; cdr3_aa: CASSPRYYSGNTIYF
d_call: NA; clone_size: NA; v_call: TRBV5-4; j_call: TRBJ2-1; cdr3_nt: TGTGCCAGCAGCTTGGTTGGAGGAGATGAGCAGTTCTTC; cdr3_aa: CASSLVGGDEQFF
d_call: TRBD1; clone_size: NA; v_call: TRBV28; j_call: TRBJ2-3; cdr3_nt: TGTGCCAGCAACAGGGGGCTGGGCACAGATACGCAGTATTTT; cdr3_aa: CASNRGLGTDTQYF
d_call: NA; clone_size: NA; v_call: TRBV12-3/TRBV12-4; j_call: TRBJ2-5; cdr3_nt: TGTGCCAGCAGTGGGGCGGGACGGGAGACCCAGTACTTC; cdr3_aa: CASSGAGRETQYF
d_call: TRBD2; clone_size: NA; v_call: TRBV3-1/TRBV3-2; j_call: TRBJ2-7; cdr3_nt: TGTGCCAGCAGCCGCCTAGCGGGGCCTTTGTCCGAGCAGTACTTC; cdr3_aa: CASSRLAGPLSEQYF
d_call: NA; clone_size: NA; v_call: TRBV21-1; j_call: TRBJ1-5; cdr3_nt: TGTGCCAGGACAGGGACAGGTCACAATCAGCCCCAGCATTTT; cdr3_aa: CARTGTGHNQPQHF
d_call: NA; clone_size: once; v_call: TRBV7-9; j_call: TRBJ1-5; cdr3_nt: TGTGCCAGCAGCTTAGGGTGGAGGCCCCAGCATTTT; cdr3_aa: CASSLGWRPQHF
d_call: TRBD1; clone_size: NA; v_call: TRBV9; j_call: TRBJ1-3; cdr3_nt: TGTGCCAGCAGCTCCGGGACAGTCCTAGACACCATATATTTT; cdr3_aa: CASSSGTVLDTIYF
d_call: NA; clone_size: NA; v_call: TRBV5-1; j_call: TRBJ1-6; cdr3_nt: TGCGCCAGCAGCGTACGACCCGGGATAGATTCACCCCTCCACTTT; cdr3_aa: CASSVRPGIDSPLHF
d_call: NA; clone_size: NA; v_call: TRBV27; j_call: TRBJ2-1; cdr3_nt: TGTGCCAGCAGTCCCACCCGACAGTTGGGGCAGTTCTTC; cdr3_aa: CASSPTRQLGQFF
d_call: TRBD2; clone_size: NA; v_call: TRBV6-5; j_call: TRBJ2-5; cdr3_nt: TGTGCCAGCAGTTACGCTGCGGGGGTGGAGACCCAGTACTTC; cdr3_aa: CASSYAAGVETQYF
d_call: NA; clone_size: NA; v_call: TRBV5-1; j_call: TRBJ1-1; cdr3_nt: TGCGCCAGCAGCTTGATGGGCAGGATGAACACTGAAGCTTTCTTT; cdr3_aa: CASSLMGRMNTEAFF
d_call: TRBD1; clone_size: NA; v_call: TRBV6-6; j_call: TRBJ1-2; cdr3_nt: TGTGCCAGCAGCGGGACAGGGGGTAACTATGGCTACACCTTC; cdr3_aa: CASSGTGGNYGYTF
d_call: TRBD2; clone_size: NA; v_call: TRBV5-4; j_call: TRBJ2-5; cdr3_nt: TGTGCCAGCAGCTTAAGGAGGGAGGGCAGAGAGACCCAGTACTTC; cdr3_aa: CASSLRREGRETQYF
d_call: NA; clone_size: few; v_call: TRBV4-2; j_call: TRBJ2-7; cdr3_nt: TGTGCCAGCAGCCTCGATCGGGTCGAGCAGTACTTC; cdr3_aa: CASSLDRVEQYF
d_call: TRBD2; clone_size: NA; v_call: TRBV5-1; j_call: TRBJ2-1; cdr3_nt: TGCGCCAGCAAGCTCTTAGCCGGGACTAGTGGTGAGCAGTTCTTC; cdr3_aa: CASKLLAGTSGEQFF
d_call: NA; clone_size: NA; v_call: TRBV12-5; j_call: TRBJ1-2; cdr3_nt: TGTGCTAGTGGTTTGGCGACAAATAACTATGGCTACACCTTC; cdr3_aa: CASGLATNNYGYTF
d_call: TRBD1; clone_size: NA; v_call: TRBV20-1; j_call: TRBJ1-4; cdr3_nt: TGCAGTGCTAGTCAGGGGGCGAGGAGTGAAAAACTGTTTTTT; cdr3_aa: CSASQGARSEKLFF
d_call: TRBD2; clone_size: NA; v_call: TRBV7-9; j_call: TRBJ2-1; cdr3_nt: TGTGCCAGCAGCCTTGGACTAGCTAGGGCCGAGCAGTTCTTC; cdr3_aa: CASSLGLARAEQFF
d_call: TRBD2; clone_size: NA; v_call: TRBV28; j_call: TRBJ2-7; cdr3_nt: TGTGCCAGCAGTTTAGGGGGACTAGCCTTCTTC; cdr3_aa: CASSLGGLAFF
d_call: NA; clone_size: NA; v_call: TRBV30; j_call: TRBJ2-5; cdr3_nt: TGTGCCTTAGGGGTCGAAGGGACCCAGTACTTC; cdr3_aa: CALGVEGTQYF
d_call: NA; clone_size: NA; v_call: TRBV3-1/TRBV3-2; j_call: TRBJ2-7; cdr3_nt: TGTGCCAGCAGCCATATCTACGAGCAGTACTTC; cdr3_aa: CASSHIYEQYF
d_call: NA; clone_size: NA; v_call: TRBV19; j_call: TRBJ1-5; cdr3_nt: TGTGCCAGTAGTATGGTTCGGGTAGGTCAGCCCCAGCATTTT; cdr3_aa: CASSMVRVGQPQHF
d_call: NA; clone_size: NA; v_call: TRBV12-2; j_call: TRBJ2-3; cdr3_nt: TGTGCAAGTCGCTTAGCATCGGCCAGGATGGATACGCAGTATTTT; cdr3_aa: CASRLASARMDTQYF
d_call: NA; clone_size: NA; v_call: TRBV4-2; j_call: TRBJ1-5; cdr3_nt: TGTGCCAGCAGCCAATTATATAATAATCAGCCCCAGCATTTT; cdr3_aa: CASSQLYNNQPQHF
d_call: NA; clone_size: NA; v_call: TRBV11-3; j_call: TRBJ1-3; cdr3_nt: TGTGCCAGCAGCTTTCCTTCTGGAAACACCATATATTTT; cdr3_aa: CASSFPSGNTIYF
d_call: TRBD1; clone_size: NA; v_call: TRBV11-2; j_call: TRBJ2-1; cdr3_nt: TGTGCCAGCAGCCTAGGGGGCAGTAATGAGCAGTTCTTC; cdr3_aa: CASSLGGSNEQFF
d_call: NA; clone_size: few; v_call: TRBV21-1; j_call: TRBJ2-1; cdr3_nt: TGTGCCAGCACGCGTAGGGACTACTACAATGAGCAGTTCTTC; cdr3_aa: CASTRRDYYNEQFF
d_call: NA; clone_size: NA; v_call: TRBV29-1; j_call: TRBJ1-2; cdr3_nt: TGCAGCGTTGGGGAGAGTCTCTATGGCTACACCTTC; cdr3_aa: CSVGESLYGYTF
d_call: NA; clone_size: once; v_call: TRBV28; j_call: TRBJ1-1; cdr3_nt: TGTGCCAGCAGTTTACCAGGACAGTTCATGAACACTGAAGCTTTCTTT; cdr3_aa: CASSLPGQFMNTEAFF
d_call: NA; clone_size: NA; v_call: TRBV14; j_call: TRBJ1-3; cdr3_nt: TGTGCCAGCAGCCAAGCTCCTTTTGGAAACACCATATATTTT; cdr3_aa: CASSQAPFGNTIYF
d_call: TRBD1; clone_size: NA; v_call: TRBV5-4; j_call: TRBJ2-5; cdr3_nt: TGTGCCAGCTCCCTGCCGGGCAGGGGGCGGGAGACCCAGTACTTC; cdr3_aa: CASSLPGRGRETQYF
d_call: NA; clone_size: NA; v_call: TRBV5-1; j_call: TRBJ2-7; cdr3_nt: TGCGCCAGCAGCTTGGACCCGAGCTCCTACGAGCAGTACTTC; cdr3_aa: CASSLDPSSYEQYF
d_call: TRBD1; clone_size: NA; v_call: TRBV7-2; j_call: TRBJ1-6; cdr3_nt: TGTGCCAGCAGCTACGGGACAGGGCCCTCGGGGCCCCTCCACTTT; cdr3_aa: CASSYGTGPSGPLHF
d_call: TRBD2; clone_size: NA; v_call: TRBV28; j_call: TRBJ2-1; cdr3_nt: TGTGCCAGCAATATTGGCGGGGGCTCCTACAATGAGCAGTTCTTC; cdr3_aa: CASNIGGGSYNEQFF
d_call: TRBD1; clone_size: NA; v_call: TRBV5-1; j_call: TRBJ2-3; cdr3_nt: TGCGCCAGCAGCTTAGGGGGCACGCATGGTACAGATACGCAGTATTTT; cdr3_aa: CASSLGGTHGTDTQYF
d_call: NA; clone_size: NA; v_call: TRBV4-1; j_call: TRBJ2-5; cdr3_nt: TGCGCCAGCAGCCAAGTAGTAGTGGAGACCCAGTACTTC; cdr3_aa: CASSQVVVETQYF
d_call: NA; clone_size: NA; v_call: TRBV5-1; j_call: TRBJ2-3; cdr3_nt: TGCGCCAGCAGAGCCGGAGGGCCCTTAAAAGATACGCAGTATTTT; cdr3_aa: CASRAGGPLKDTQYF
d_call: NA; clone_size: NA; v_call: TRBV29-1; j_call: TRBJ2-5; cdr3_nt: TGCAGCGTTTCAGGGTGGAGAGAGACCCAGTACTTC; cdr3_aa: CSVSGWRETQYF
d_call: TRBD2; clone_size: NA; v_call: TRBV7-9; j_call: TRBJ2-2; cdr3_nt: TGTGCCAGCAGCTTAGGCGGGAGTGGTACCGGGGAGCTGTTTTTT; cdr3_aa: CASSLGGSGTGELFF